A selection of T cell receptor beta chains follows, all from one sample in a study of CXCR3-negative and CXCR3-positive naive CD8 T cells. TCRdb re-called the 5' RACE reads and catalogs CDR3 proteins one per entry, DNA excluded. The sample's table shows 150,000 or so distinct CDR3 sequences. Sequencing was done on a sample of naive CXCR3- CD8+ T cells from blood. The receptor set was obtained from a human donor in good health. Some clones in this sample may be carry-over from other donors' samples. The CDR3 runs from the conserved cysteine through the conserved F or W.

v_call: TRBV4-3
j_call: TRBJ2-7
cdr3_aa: CASSQGQGPTEQYF

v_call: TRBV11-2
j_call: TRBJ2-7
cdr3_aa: CASSSQGMSYEQYF

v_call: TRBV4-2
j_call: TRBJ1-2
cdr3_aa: CASSQLSGGYGYTF

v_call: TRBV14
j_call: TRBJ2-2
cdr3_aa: CASSPWAAGFPGELFF

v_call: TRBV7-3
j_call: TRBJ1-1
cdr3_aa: CASSSTVGHLMNTEAFF

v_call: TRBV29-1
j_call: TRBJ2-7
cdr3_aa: CSVAGAYEQYF

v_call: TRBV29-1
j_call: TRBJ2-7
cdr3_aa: CSVEGLRYEQYF

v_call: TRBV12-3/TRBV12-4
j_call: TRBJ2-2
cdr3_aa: CASNGQGATGELFF

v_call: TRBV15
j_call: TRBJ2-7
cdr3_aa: CATSAGTSGGSYEQYF

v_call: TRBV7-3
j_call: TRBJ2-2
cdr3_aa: CASRINTGELFF

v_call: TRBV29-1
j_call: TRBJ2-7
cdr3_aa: CSVSPVGAEQYF

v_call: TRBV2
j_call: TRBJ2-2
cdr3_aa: CASSEWRGGEELFF

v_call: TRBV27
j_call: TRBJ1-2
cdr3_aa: CASSLLRQGSYGYTF

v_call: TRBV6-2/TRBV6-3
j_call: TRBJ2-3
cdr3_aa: CASSPPGLADADTQYF

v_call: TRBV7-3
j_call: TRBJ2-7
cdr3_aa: CASSSSPGVEQYF

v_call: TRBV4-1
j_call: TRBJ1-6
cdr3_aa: CASSQDHRPGSYNSPLHF

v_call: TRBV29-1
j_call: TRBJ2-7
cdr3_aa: CSVEGRSGPSSYEQYF

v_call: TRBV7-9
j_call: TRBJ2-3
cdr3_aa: CASSDTGEGTDTQYF

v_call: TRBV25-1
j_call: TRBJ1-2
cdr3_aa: CASSDPLGVIGYTF

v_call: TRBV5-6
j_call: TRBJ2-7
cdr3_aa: CASQRPGQAHEQYF

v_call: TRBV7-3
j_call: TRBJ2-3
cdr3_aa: CASSGRGGQNKDTQYF

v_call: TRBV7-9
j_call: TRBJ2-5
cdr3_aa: CASSEHRDIVVETQYF

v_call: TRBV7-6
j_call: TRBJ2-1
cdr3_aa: CASSTGLAGEVNEQFF

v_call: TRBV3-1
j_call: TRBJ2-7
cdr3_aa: CASSPSRLMVAGTYEQYF

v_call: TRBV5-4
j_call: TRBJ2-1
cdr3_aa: CASSLPYSDEQFF

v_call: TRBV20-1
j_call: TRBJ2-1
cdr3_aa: CSATLDGEKFF

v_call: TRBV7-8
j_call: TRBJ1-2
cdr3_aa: CASSSWTETNYGYTF

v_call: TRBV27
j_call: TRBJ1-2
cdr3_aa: CASSKTGSPNYGYTF

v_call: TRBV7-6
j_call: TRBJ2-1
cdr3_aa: CASSLSYTVNEQFF

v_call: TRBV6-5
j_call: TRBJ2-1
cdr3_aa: CASSPLDRGYNEQFF

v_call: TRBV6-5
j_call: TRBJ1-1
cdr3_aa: CASSLGGGREAFF

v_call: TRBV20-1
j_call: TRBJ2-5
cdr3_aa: CSARGTGEETQYF

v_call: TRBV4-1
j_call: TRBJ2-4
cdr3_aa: CASSPPQFSRSVLAKNIQYF

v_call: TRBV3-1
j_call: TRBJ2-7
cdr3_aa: CASSQGLGDYEQYF

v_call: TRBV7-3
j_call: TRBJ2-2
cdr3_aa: CASSLIAARDAFTGELFF

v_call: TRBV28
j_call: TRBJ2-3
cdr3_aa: CASSPVQGMVDDTQYF

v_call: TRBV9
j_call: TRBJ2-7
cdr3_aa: CASSAGTDDYEQYF

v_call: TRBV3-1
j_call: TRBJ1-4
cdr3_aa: CASRYSEDREMFF

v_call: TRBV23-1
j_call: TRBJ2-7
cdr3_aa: CASTRSGKKYEQYF

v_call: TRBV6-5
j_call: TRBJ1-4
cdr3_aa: CASSYSGLLNEKLFF

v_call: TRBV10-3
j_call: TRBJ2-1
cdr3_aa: CAFRWYNEQFF

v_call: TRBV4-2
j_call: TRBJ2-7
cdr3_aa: CASSSRLGQGRYEQYF

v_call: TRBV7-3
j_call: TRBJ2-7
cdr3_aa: CASSPLAGFSEQYF

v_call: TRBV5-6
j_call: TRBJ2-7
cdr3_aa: CASSRGDYEQYF

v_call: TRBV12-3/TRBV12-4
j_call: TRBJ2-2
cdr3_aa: CASSLQGANTGELFF

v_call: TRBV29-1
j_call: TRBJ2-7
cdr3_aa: CSVTGQISYEQYF

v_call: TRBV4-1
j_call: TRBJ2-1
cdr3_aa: CASSQGTSGGNNEQFF

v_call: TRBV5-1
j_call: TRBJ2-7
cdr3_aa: CASSLETIPGEQYF

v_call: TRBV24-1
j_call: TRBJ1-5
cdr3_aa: CATRSLWGPTSKGPQHF

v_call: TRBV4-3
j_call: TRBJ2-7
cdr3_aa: CASSPKWGAIYEQYF

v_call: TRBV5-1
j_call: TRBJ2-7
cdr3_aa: CASRFTQGFSYEQYF

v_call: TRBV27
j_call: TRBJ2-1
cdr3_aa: CASSSILAGGFNEQFF

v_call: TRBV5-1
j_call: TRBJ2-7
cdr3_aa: CASSLSSGANSYEQYF

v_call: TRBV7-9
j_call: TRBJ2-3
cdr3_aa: CASSFWSTDTQYF

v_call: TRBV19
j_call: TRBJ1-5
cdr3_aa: CASSGGTAFEPQHF

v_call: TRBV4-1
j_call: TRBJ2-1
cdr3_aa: CASSQASGGPYNEQFF

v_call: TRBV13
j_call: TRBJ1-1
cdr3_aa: CASSSRRVNTEAFF